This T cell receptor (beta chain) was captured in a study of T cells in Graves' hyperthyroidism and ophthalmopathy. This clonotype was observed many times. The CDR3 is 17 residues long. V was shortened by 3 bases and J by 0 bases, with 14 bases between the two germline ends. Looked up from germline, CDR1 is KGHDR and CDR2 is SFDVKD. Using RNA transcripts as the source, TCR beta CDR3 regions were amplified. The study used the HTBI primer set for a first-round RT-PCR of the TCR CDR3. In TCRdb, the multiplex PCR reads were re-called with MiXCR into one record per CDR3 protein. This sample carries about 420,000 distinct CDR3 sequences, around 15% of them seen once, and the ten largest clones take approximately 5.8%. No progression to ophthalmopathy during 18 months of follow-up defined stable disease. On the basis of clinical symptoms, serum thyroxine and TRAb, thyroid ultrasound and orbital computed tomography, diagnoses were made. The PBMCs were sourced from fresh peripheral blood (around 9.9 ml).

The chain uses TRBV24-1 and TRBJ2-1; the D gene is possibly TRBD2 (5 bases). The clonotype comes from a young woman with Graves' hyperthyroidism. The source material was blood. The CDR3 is CATSDPSTTSSYNEQFF. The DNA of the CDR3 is TGTGCCACCAGTGATCCATCGACTACCTCCTCCTACAATGAGCAGTTCTTC.